This T cell receptor beta chain appears in the sequencing data of a study of metastatic and nonmetastatic thyroid tumors. In germline, CDR1 is KGHDR, CDR2 SFDVKD. Trimming at V came to 3 bases and at J to 0 bases, leaving 4 bases not matched to a gene. The CDR3 has 16 amino acids. Thyroid surgery was preceded by no treatment in any patient. This clone was seen ten or more times. With MiXCR, TCRdb reprocessed the PCR reads. The sample has approximately 28,000 clones; about 15% are singletons. V is TRBV24-1 and J is TRBJ1-5; 7 positions agree with TRBD1. The TCR was taken from a male donor with papillary thyroid cancer or a benign thyroid nodule (not recorded which). Some clones in this sample may be carry-over from other donors' samples. Source material: blood. The CDR3 bases are TGTGCCACCAGTGATCCAGGGGACAGTAGCAATCAGCCCCAGCATTTT. Encoded protein: CATSDPGDSSNQPQHF.